A single TCR beta chain is shown here with its context. The protocol was immunoSEQ multiplex PCR, while the TCRdb copy is restricted to in-frame clones and leaves out a portion. The sample consists of 100,000 to 150,000 clones, roughly 82% of them appearing once. The CDR3 contains 14 residues. V lost 2 bases and J 0 bases, leaving 8 bases between the germline ends. Germline loops: CDR1 MNHNS, CDR2 SASEGT. The data were obtained in a study of blood T cell repertoires in COVID-19. The sequencing input was peripheral blood. The TCR comes from a human donor in a cohort sampled during active COVID-19. The chain carries TRBV6-1 and TRBJ2-7; D is uncertain. CDR3 region: CASSEIWSSYEQYF. The CDR3 DNA reads as TGTGCCAGCAGTGAAATCTGGAGCTCCTACGAGCAGTACTTC.